The clone carrying this T cell receptor beta chain was counted once. The antigen remains unidentified. The data are from a study of T cell responses to AZD1222 COVID-19 vaccine. Whole-study findings and limits: Only after the peak T cell response were repertoires sampled. Among the donors, most were white British and more were female, and clonal diversity was possibly underestimated.

Using immunoSEQ multiplex PCR, the repertoire was profiled, and TCRdb retains in-frame clones only, with some absent. The table lists under 200,000 clones, around 90% of them singletons. The CDR3 totals 12 residues. CDR1 is MDHEN, CDR2 SYDVKM, per germline. V dropped 4 bases and J dropped 12 bases, with 13 bases sitting between them. V is TRBV28 and J is TRBJ2-1; D may be TRBD1 (6 bases). The source of this sequence is an adult who received the AZD1222 COVID-19 vaccine. The sequences come from peripheral blood, collected 28 days after the second AZD1222 dose. The DNA for the CDR3 is TGTGCCAGCAGTTCGGGGACAATCGGGCAGTTCTTC. Protein sequence: CASSSGTIGQFF.